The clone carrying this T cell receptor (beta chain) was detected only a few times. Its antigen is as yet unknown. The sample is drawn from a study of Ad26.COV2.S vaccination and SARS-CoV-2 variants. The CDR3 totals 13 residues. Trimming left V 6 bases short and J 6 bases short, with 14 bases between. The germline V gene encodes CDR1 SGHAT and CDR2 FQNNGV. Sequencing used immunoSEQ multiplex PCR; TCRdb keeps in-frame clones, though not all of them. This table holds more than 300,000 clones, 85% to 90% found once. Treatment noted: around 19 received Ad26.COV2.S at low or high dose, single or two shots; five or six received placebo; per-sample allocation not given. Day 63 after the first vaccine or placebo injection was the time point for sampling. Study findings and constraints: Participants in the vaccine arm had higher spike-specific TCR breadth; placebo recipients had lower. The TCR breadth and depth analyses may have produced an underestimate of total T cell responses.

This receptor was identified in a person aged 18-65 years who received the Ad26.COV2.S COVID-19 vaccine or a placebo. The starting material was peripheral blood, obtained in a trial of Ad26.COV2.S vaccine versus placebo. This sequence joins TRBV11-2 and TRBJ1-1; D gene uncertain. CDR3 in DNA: TGTGCCAGCAGTCAATGGGCTGGGGCTGAAGCTTTCTTT. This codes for CASSQWAGAEAFF.